These T cell receptor beta chains were read from a single sample in a study of blood T cells in healthy people across ages. TCRdb re-analysed the 5' RACE reads in MiXCR, keeping a single row per CDR3 protein. Counted here are around 1,100,000 distinct CDR3 sequences, 35% to 40% occurring once; the ten biggest clones make up about an eighth. Material for sequencing was blood. The source of these receptors is a man aged 18 to 29 in good health. CDR3s include the opening cysteine and the closing phenylalanine or tryptophan. Fields, in order: clone size, V gene, D gene, J gene, CDR3 protein, CDR3 DNA. The D gene is left open where the match is weak. The listing skips clone size in some rows; elsewhere it reads once, few, many or a size class.

>NA|TRBV5-6|NA|TRBJ1-2
CASSPLERGKYGYTF
TGTGCCAGCAGCCCGCTCGAAAGGGGGAAATATGGCTACACCTTC
>few|TRBV3-1|TRBD1|TRBJ1-1
CASSHGTGMTEAFF
TGTGCCAGCAGCCATGGGACAGGGATGACTGAAGCTTTCTTT
>once|TRBV20-1|TRBD1|TRBJ1-1
CSPRQGVINTEAFF
TGCAGTCCCAGACAGGGGGTCATAAACACTGAAGCTTTCTTT
>few|TRBV2|NA|TRBJ2-1
CASRVGGEQFF
TGTGCCAGCAGGGTCGGAGGTGAGCAGTTCTTC
>few|TRBV10-3|NA|TRBJ2-7
CAISESLLVRTRRNNEQYF
TGTGCCATCAGTGAGTCTCTTTTAGTTCGGACACGGAGGAACAATGAGCAGTACTTC
>few|TRBV20-1|TRBD2|TRBJ2-3
CSARLQRGGLVADTQYF
TGCAGTGCTAGATTACAGCGGGGGGGCCTCGTAGCAGATACGCAGTATTTT
>NA|TRBV30|TRBD1|TRBJ1-2
CAWSVGRGPDYGYTF
TGTGCCTGGAGTGTGGGAAGGGGGCCGGACTATGGCTACACCTTC
>few|TRBV2|NA|TRBJ2-1
CASSETHPWQINNEQFF
TGTGCCAGCAGTGAAACCCACCCGTGGCAGATTAACAATGAGCAGTTCTTC
>NA|TRBV4-1|NA|TRBJ1-2
CASSQGDNHYGYTF
TGCGCCAGCAGCCAAGGGGACAACCACTATGGCTACACCTTC
>NA|TRBV7-2|NA|TRBJ2-5
CASSLNTGNQETQYF
TGTGCCAGCAGCTTAAACACCGGAAACCAAGAGACCCAGTACTTC
>NA|TRBV9|TRBD1|TRBJ2-5
CASSLVTGGFNEQYF
TGTGCCAGCAGCCTAGTGACAGGGGGCTTCAATGAGCAGTACTTC
>NA|TRBV6-5|NA|TRBJ1-1
CASSLIQNTEAFF
TGTGCCAGCAGTTTGATCCAGAACACTGAAGCTTTCTTT
>NA|TRBV5-1|NA|TRBJ1-2
CASSLEGHDSYGYTF
TGCGCCAGCAGCTTGGAAGGCCACGACTCCTATGGCTACACCTTC
>few|TRBV28|NA|TRBJ2-1
CASSLIRDNEQFF
TGTGCCAGCAGTTTGATCAGGGACAATGAGCAGTTCTTC
>NA|TRBV20-1|NA|TRBJ1-1
CSASYPRVNTEAFF
TGCAGTGCTAGTTACCCTAGGGTGAACACTGAAGCTTTCTTT
>NA|TRBV12-3/TRBV12-4|NA|TRBJ2-7
CASSLAHAPPYEQYF
TGTGCCAGCAGTTTAGCGCATGCGCCTCCCTACGAGCAGTACTTC
>NA|TRBV7-6|NA|TRBJ2-5
CASSRTSTPQNEQYF
TGTGCCAGCAGCCGAACTAGTACGCCCCAGAATGAGCAGTACTTC
>many|TRBV27|TRBD2|TRBJ2-5
CASSSSGGPQETQYF
TGTGCCAGCAGCTCTAGCGGGGGGCCTCAAGAGACCCAGTACTTC
>NA|TRBV18|NA|TRBJ1-2
CASSPERAVKYGYTF
TGTGCCAGCTCACCTGAGCGCGCGGTAAAATATGGCTACACCTTC
>few|TRBV4-3|NA|TRBJ2-2
CASSPFSGTGELFF
TGCGCCAGCAGCCCTTTTAGCGGCACCGGGGAGCTGTTTTTT
>NA|TRBV9|TRBD1|TRBJ2-7
CASSVGQVKGYEQYF
TGTGCCAGCAGCGTCGGACAGGTTAAGGGCTACGAGCAGTACTTC
>NA|TRBV24-1|NA|TRBJ2-3
CATSGRGGTDTQYF
TGTGCCACCAGTGGGAGGGGGGGCACAGATACGCAGTATTTT